This TCR beta chain came from a study of shared clonotypes between healthy human individuals. Study conclusions and caveats: Blood was the sole source, and tissue repertoires probably differ.

From germline, CDR1 is MGHRA and CDR2 YSYEKL. The CDR3 length is 13 residues. Trimming took off 6 bases at V and 5 bases at J, with 12 bases between the two ends. Details on this clone: Its antigen is undetermined.

Terminally differentiated effector memory CD45RA+ cells were left out of the naive CD8 fraction, which was CD45RO-negative and positively selected for CCR7. Donors were healthy HIV-negative adults without recently reported acute infections or vaccinations. Sequenced by immunoSEQ multiplex PCR; TCRdb stores in-frame clones only, minus some. The profile shows about 580,000 clones, roughly 98% of them singletons. The chain recombines TRBV4-1 with TRBJ2-3; D could derive from TRBD1 or TRBD2 (5 bases each). Specimen: naive CD8+ T cells sorted from blood. This clonotype was obtained from a man aged 30-40 years in good health. This CDR3 reads CASRRGVVDTQYF. CDR3 DNA sequence: TGCGCCAGCAGGAGAGGGGTGGTAGATACGCAGTATTTT.